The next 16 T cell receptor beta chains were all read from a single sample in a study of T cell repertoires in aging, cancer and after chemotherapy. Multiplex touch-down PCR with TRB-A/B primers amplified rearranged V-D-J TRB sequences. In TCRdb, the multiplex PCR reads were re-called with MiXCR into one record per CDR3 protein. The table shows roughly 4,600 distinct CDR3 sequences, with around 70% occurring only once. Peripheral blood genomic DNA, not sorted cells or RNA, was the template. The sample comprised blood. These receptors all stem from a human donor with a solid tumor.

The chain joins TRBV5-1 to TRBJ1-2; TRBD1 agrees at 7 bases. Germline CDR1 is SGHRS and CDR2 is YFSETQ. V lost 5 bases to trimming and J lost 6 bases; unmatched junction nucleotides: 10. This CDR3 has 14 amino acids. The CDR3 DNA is TGCGCCAGCAGTCCCGTAGAGGGGGCAAATGGCTACACCTTC. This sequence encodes CASSPVEGANGYTF. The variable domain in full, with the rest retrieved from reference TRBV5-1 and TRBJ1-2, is KAGVTQTPRYLIKTRGQQVTLSCSPISGHRSVSWYQQTPGQGLQFLFEYFSETQRNKGNFPGRFSGRQFSNSRSEMNVSTLELGDSALYLCASSPVEGANGYTFGSGTRLTVV.

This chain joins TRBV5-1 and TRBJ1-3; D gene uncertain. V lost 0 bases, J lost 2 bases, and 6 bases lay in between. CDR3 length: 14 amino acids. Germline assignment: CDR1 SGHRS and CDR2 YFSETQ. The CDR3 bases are TGCGCCAGCAGCTTGGGTGCGACTGGAAACACCATATATTTT. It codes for CASSLGATGNTIYF. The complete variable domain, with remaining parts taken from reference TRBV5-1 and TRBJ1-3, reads KAGVTQTPRYLIKTRGQQVTLSCSPISGHRSVSWYQQTPGQGLQFLFEYFSETQRNKGNFPGRFSGRQFSNSRSEMNVSTLELGDSALYLCASSLGATGNTIYFGEGSWLTVV.

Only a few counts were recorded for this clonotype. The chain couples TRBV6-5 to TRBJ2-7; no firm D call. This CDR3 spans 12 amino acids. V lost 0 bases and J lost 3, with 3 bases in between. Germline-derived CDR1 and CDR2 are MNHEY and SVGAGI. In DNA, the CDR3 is TGTGCCAGCAGTTACTCCGACTACGAGCAGTACTTC. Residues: CASSYSDYEQYF.

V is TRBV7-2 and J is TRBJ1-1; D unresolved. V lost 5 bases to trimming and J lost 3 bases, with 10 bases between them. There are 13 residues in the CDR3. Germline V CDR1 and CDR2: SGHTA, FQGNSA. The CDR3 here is CASSSPGDTEAFF. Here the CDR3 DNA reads TGTGCCAGCAGCAGCCCCGGGGACACTGAAGCTTTCTTT.

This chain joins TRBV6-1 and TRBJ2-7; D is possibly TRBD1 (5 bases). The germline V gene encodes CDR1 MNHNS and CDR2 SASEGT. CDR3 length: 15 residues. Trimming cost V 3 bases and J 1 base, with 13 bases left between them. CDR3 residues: CASSDAGWASYEQYF. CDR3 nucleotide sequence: TGTGCCAGCAGTGATGCAGGGTGGGCTTCCTACGAGCAGTACTTC.

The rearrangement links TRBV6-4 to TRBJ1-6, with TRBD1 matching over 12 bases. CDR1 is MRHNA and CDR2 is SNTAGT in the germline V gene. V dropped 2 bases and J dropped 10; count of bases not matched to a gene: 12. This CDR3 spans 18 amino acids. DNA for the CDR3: TGTGCCAGCAGTGACCTGAGGGACAGGGGGCTTGTCCTCTCACCCCTCCACTTT. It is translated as CASSDLRDRGLVLSPLHF.

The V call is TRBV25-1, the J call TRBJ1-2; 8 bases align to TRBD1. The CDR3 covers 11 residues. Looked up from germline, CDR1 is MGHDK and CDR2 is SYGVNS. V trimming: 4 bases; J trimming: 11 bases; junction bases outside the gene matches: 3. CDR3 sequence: CASSGQGKYTF. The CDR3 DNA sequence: TGTGCCAGCAGTGGACAGGGGAAGTACACCTTC.

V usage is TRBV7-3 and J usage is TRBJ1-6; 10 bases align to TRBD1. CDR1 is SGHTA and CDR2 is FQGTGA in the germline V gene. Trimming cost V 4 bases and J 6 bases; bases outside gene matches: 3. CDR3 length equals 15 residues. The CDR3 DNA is TGTGCCAGCAGCTCCGGGACAGGGGTTAATTCACCCCTCCACTTT. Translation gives CASSSGTGVNSPLHF.

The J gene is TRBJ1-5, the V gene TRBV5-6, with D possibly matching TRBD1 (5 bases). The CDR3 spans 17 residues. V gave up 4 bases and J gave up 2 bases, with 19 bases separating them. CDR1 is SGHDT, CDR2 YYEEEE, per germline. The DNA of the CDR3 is TGTGCCAGCAGCCGGGGGACGGGAAGCTTGGGCAATCAGCCCCAGCATTTT. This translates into CASSRGTGSLGNQPQHF.

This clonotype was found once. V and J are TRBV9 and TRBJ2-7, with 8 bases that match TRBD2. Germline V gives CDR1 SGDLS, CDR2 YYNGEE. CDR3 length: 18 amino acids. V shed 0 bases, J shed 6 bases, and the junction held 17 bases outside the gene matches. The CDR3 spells CASSVVVRRGLVRPEQYF. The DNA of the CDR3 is TGTGCCAGCAGCGTAGTCGTAAGGAGGGGACTAGTCCGTCCCGAGCAGTACTTC.

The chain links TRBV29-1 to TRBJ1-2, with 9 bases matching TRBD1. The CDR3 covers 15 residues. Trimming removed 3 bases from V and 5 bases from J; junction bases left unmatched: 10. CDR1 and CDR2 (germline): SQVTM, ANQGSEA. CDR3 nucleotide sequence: TGCAGCGTTGAGGGACAGGGCCCCTCTAGGTATGGCTACACCTTC. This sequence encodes CSVEGQGPSRYGYTF.

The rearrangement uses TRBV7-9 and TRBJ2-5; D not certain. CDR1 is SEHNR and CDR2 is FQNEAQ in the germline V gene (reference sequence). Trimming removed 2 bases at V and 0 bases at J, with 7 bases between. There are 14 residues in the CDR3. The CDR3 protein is CASSLTGDQETQYF. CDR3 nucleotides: TGTGCCAGCAGCTTAACTGGAGACCAAGAGACCCAGTACTTC. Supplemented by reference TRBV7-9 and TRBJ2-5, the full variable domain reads DTGVSQNPRHKITKRGQNVTFRCDPISEHNRLYWYRQTLGQGPEFLTYFQNEAQLEKSRLLSDRFSAERPKGSFSTLEIQRTEQGDSAMYLCASSLTGDQETQYFGPGTRLLVL.

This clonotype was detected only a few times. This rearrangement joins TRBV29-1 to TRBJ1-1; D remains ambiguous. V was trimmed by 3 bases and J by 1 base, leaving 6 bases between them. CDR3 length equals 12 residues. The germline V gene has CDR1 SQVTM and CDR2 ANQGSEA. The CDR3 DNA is TGCAGCGTTGACCGGCAGAACACTGAAGCTTTCTTT. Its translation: CSVDRQNTEAFF. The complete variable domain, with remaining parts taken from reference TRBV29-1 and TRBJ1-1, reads SAVISQKPSRDICQRGTSLTIQCQVDSQVTMMFWYRQQPGQSLTLIATANQGSEATYESGFVIDKFPISRPNLTFSTLTVSNMSPEDSSIYLCSVDRQNTEAFFGQGTRLTVV.

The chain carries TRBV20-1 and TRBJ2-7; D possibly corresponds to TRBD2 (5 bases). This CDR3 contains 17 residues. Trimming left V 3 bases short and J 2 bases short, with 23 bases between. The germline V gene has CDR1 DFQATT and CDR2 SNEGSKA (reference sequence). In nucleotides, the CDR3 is TGCAGTGCTAGGGCCCTTCCCCCAGCGGCAGACCCCTACGAGCAGTACTTC. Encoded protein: CSARALPPAADPYEQYF.

The CDR3 region is CASSWGTEPNTGELFF. The CDR3 DNA is TGTGCCAGCAGCTGGGGGACGGAGCCGAACACCGGGGAGCTGTTTTTT. V and J are TRBV5-5 and TRBJ2-2; D tentatively fits TRBD1 or TRBD2 (5 bases each). V gave up 3 bases and J gave up 0 bases, with 12 bases separating them. Germline lookup yields CDR1 SGHKS and CDR2 YYEKEE (reference sequence). This CDR3 has 16 amino acids.

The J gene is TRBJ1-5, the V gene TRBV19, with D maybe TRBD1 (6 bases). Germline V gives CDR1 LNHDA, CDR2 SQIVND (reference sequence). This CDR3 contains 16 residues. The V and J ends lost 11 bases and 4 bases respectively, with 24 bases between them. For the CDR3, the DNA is TGTGCCGTATACCCCCCCGGGGGCGTTATGAATCAGCCCCAGCATTTT. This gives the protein CAVYPPGGVMNQPQHF.